The 27 T cell receptor beta chains below all came from one sample that was sequenced in a study of CD8 T cells in Susac syndrome. When the RNA was reverse transcribed, random hexamers were used with an input of about 0.5 to 1 ug. TCRdb independently ran MiXCR on the immunoSEQ multiplex PCR reads; one entry per CDR3 protein. The repertoire holds roughly 150,000 distinct CDR3 sequences, with roughly 94% as singletons. The specimen sequenced was CD4+ T cells from PBMCs. These receptor sequences come from a human donor with multiple sclerosis.

The chain combines TRBV2 with TRBJ1-2; 8 bases are a match to TRBD1. V gave up 5 bases and J gave up 6 bases; unmatched junction bases: 5. This CDR3 comprises 13 residues. CDR1 and CDR2 from the germline V gene are SNHLY and FYNNEI. CDR3 in amino acids: CASSYQGANGYTF. The CDR3, as DNA: TGTGCCAGCAGTTACCAGGGGGCCAATGGCTACACCTTC.

The chain recombines TRBV12-3 or TRBV12-4 with TRBJ1-1; D remains unclear. The CDR3 sequence is 10 residues long. The V end lost 3 bases, the J end lost 5 bases, and 1 base lay between the germline ends. The CDR3 bases are TGTGCCAGCAGTTTTACTGAAGCTTTCTTT. Translating it yields CASSFTEAFF.

This chain connects TRBV20-1 to TRBJ1-3, with D perhaps TRBD1 (5 bases). Germline CDR1 DFQATT, CDR2 SNEGSKA (reference sequence). V lost 5 bases, J lost 4 bases, and 12 bases lay in between. This CDR3 contains 13 residues. DNA for the CDR3: TGCAGTGCTTGGGACGGCTGGGGAAACACCATATATTTT. This gives the protein CSAWDGWGNTIYF.

The J gene is TRBJ2-7, the V gene TRBV2; possible D gene TRBD2, 5 bases. This CDR3 is built from 15 residues. From germline, CDR1 is SNHLY and CDR2 FYNNEI. V lost 1 base, J lost 3 bases, and 13 bases lay in between. The CDR3 sequence: CASSEGRTPDYEQYF. The CDR3 DNA is TGTGCCAGCAGTGAAGGCAGGACTCCCGACTACGAGCAGTACTTC.

The CDR3 DNA follows: TGCAGTGCTGGCAAGACAGGGGTTCAAGAGACCCAGTACTTC. Protein: CSAGKTGVQETQYF. The chain links TRBV20-1 to TRBJ2-5, with TRBD1 matching 8 bases. This CDR3 comprises 14 residues. The junction had 7 bases not matched to a gene; V was cut back by 5 bases and J by 2 bases. Germline values: CDR1 DFQATT, CDR2 SNEGSKA (reference sequence).

The chain is built from TRBV7-9 and TRBJ1-2; no reliable D call. The CDR3 runs to 15 residues. Trimming removed 0 bases at V and 8 bases at J, with 16 bases between. CDR1 is SEHNR and CDR2 is FQNEAQ in the germline V gene (reference sequence). The CDR3 nucleotides are TGTGCCAGCAGCTTAGCGGATCCCGGGTTTGTCGGCTACACCTTC. This codes for CASSLADPGFVGYTF. Full variable domain (outside the CDR3, taken from reference TRBV7-9 and TRBJ1-2): DTGVSQNPRHKITKRGQNVTFRCDPISEHNRLYWYRQTLGQGPEFLTYFQNEAQLEKSRLLSDRFSAERPKGSFSTLEIQRTEQGDSAMYLCASSLADPGFVGYTFGSGTRLTVV.

The V call is TRBV7-8, the J call TRBJ1-5; no clear D. Germline V gene lookup returns CDR1 SGHVS and CDR2 FQNEAQ. This CDR3 has 14 residues. V lost 5 bases and J 12 bases, leaving 20 bases between the germline ends. The DNA for the CDR3 is TGTGCCAGCAGCCGAGCTGTTGAGGGAATGCTCCAGCATTTT. Its protein product is CASSRAVEGMLQHF.

In this sample, this clonotype turned up once. The chain has TRBV4-1 and TRBJ2-7; D gene ambiguous. CDR1 MGHRA and CDR2 YSYEKL come from the germline V gene. Trimming pared 1 base from V and 4 bases from J, leaving 8 bases between. The CDR3 runs 13 residues. For the CDR3, the DNA is TGCGCCAGCAGCCAAGGAGACGGATACGAGCAGTACTTC. Encoded protein: CASSQGDGYEQYF.

The V gene is TRBV4-2, the J gene TRBJ2-3; D is uncertain. The V gene's germline CDR1 is LGHNA and CDR2 YNFKEQ. Trimming stripped 2 bases from V and 5 bases from J, with 11 bases between. The CDR3 is 14 residues long. Here the CDR3 reads CASSQRSSGDTQYF. The DNA of the CDR3 is TGTGCCAGCAGCCAAAGAAGCTCGGGAGATACGCAGTATTTT.

V usage is TRBV7-9 and J usage is TRBJ1-4, with D unresolved. V was cut by 8 bases and J by 14 bases, with 15 bases left in between. The CDR3 consists of 11 residues. The germline CDR1 and CDR2 sequences are SEHNR and FQNEAQ (reference sequence). This CDR3 reads CASGTELHLFF. The CDR3 DNA follows: TGTGCCAGCGGAACAGAACTACATCTGTTTTTT. The full variable domain, completed using reference TRBV7-9 and TRBJ1-4, is DTGVSQNPRHKITKRGQNVTFRCDPISEHNRLYWYRQTLGQGPEFLTYFQNEAQLEKSRLLSDRFSAERPKGSFSTLEIQRTEQGDSAMYLCASGTELHLFFGSGTQLSVL.

The chain couples TRBV12-3 or TRBV12-4 to TRBJ2-4; 7 bases fit TRBD2. The CDR3 totals 13 residues. V dropped 5 bases and J dropped 5; count of bases not matched to a gene: 3. CDR3 loop: CASSTSAENIQYF. The DNA of the CDR3 is TGTGCCAGCAGTACTAGCGCAGAAAACATTCAGTACTTC.

The rearrangement joins TRBV6-1 to TRBJ2-1, with 8 bases identical to TRBD2. Germline assignment: CDR1 MNHNS and CDR2 SASEGT. With 4 bases clipped from V and 4 bases from J, the junction kept 9 bases outside the gene matches. This CDR3 is built from 16 residues. The CDR3 sequence is CASSGGGLSLYNEQFF. The CDR3 nucleotides read TGTGCCAGCAGTGGCGGGGGGTTAAGTTTATACAATGAGCAGTTCTTC.

In DNA, the CDR3 is TGCAGTGCTAGAGAGGCGAGCAACTCTGGAAACACCATATATTTT. It codes for CSAREASNSGNTIYF. The chain links TRBV20-1 to TRBJ1-3; D gene uncertain. V gave up 0 bases and J gave up 0 bases, with 9 bases separating them. The CDR3 runs 15 residues. Germline V gene lookup returns CDR1 DFQATT and CDR2 SNEGSKA (reference sequence).

V and J are TRBV19 and TRBJ1-2; D not resolved. The CDR3 is made up of 13 amino acids. Germline values: CDR1 LNHDA, CDR2 SQIVND (reference sequence). Trimming stripped 7 bases from V and 8 bases from J, with 17 bases between. CDR3 bases: TGTGCCAGTACTAAGGAAGGGAGGGAAGGCTACACCTTC. Residues: CASTKEGREGYTF. Full variable domain (outside the CDR3, taken from reference TRBV19 and TRBJ1-2): DGGITQSPKYLFRKEGQNVTLSCEQNLNHDAMYWYRQDPGQGLRLIYYSQIVNDFQKGDIAEGYSVSREKKESFPLTVTSAQKNPTAFYLCASTKEGREGYTFGSGTRLTVV.

This chain connects TRBV7-8 to TRBJ2-7; unclear D gene. V lost 2 bases and J lost 2, with 10 bases in between. Germline CDR1 is SGHVS and CDR2 is FQNEAQ. The CDR3 length is 14 residues. This CDR3 reads CASSLRRGTYEQYF. Written as DNA, the CDR3 is TGTGCCAGCAGCTTACGGCGCGGAACCTACGAGCAGTACTTC.

This chain links TRBV20-1 with TRBJ2-7; TRBD2 aligns across 7 bases. V dropped 3 bases and J dropped 2; count of bases not matched to a gene: 10. Looked up from germline, CDR1 is DFQATT and CDR2 is SNEGSKA (reference sequence). This CDR3 spans 15 amino acids. CDR3 DNA: TGCAGTGCTAGCAGGGCCGCGGGAGAGGCCTACGAGCAGTACTTC. Its translation is CSASRAAGEAYEQYF.

This clonotype has more than one count but fewer than ten. At one of its ends the junction is not consistent with the germline gene, which may arise from a read error. The rearrangement links TRBV24-1 to TRBJ2-2; 7 positions agree with TRBD2. This CDR3 region has 16 residues. The germline V gene has CDR1 KGHDR and CDR2 SFDVKD. The CDR3 DNA follows: TGTGCCACTAGTGAACTGACTAGCTCGAACACCGGGGAGCTGTTTTTT. It yields the protein CATSELTSSNTGELFF.

The rearrangement uses TRBV14 and TRBJ2-1; possible D gene TRBD2, 6 bases. The CDR3 extends over 16 amino acids. CDR1 and CDR2 (germline): SGHDN, FVKESK. Trimming cost V 5 bases and J 4 bases, with 18 bases left between them. The CDR3 spells CASSKTGLTAYNEQFF. In nucleotides, the CDR3 is TGTGCCAGCAGCAAAACAGGACTAACGGCGTACAATGAGCAGTTCTTC.

This clonotype was counted between two and nine times. The chain joins TRBV12-3 or TRBV12-4 to TRBJ1-2, with a possible D match to TRBD1 (5 bases). Trimming cost V 1 base and J 8 bases, with 8 bases left between them. CDR3 length: 12 amino acids. The CDR3 DNA sequence: TGTGCCAGCAGTTTAGAAGGGGACGGCTACACCTTC. It encodes CASSLEGDGYTF.

V gene TRBV28 combines with J gene TRBJ2-7; D is undetermined. V was trimmed by 3 bases and J by 3 bases, leaving 12 bases between them. CDR3 length equals 14 residues. Germline CDR1 and CDR2: MDHEN and SYDVKM. The CDR3 region has the DNA TGTGCCAGCAGTTTGCCCCAGGCCTTCTACGAGCAGTACTTC. This gives the protein CASSLPQAFYEQYF.

This chain links TRBV5-1 with TRBJ2-1, with 8 bases that match TRBD2. With 1 base clipped from V and 7 bases from J, the junction kept 16 bases outside the gene matches. CDR1 SGHRS and CDR2 YFSETQ come from the germline V gene. The length of the CDR3 is 18 residues. The CDR3 sequence is CASSLIGVGGLVPNEQFF. The CDR3 nucleotides read TGCGCCAGCAGCTTGATTGGGGTCGGGGGACTAGTCCCAAATGAGCAGTTCTTC.

The rearrangement uses TRBV29-1 and TRBJ2-2; D possibly matches TRBD1 or TRBD2 (5 bases each). This CDR3 spans 14 amino acids. Germline V lookup: CDR1 SQVTM, CDR2 ANQGSEA. The V gene lost 4 bases and the J gene lost 0 bases, with 9 bases spanning the gap. CDR3 nucleotides: TGCAGCGTTGGACGGGACGCGAACACCGGGGAGCTGTTTTTT. It encodes CSVGRDANTGELFF.

The J gene is TRBJ2-2, the V gene TRBV19; D might be TRBD1 (6 bases). Deletions cut 4 bases from V and 5 bases from J, with 8 bases between. Germline CDR1 is LNHDA and CDR2 is SQIVND (reference sequence). The CDR3 has 13 amino acids. The CDR3 region is CASSNQGTGELFF. The CDR3, as DNA: TGTGCCAGTAGTAACCAGGGGACCGGGGAGCTGTTTTTT. Full variable domain (outside the CDR3, taken from reference TRBV19 and TRBJ2-2): DGGITQSPKYLFRKEGQNVTLSCEQNLNHDAMYWYRQDPGQGLRLIYYSQIVNDFQKGDIAEGYSVSREKKESFPLTVTSAQKNPTAFYLCASSNQGTGELFFGEGSRLTVL.

V usage is TRBV5-1 and J usage is TRBJ2-3; 14 bases agree with TRBD2. CDR3 length equals 17 residues. Germline V gives CDR1 SGHRS, CDR2 YFSETQ. The junction had 9 bases not matched to a gene; V was cut back by 4 bases and J by 5 bases. This CDR3 reads CASSPGGLAGDRDTQYF. DNA of the CDR3: TGCGCCAGCAGCCCGGGGGGACTAGCGGGAGACAGAGATACGCAGTATTTT.

The V call is TRBV20-1, the J call TRBJ2-1; TRBD2 agrees at 7 bases. With 3 bases clipped from V and 8 bases from J, the junction kept 10 bases outside the gene matches. This CDR3 is built from 14 residues. Germline CDR1 DFQATT, CDR2 SNEGSKA (reference sequence). The CDR3 DNA follows: TGCAGTGCTAGGGCTAGCGGAGGTTCGGATGAGCAGTTCTTC. It yields the protein CSARASGGSDEQFF.

The V gene is TRBV29-1, the J gene TRBJ2-1; 11 bases are shared with TRBD2. CDR3 length: 14 amino acids. Germline-derived CDR1 and CDR2 are SQVTM and ANQGSEA. The trim removed 4 bases at V and 7 bases at J, leaving 6 bases unmatched. CDR3 nucleotide sequence: TGCAGCGTTGCTAGCGGGAGGACCTTGAATGAGCAGTTCTTC. It codes for CSVASGRTLNEQFF.

The chain couples TRBV7-3 to TRBJ1-1; TRBD1 matches at 7 bases. With 2 bases clipped from V and 2 bases from J, the junction kept 11 bases outside the gene matches. The CDR3 sequence is 17 residues long. Germline lookup yields CDR1 SGHTA and CDR2 FQGTGA. The CDR3 sequence: CASSLSFRQGNNTEAFF. CDR3 nucleotides: TGTGCCAGCAGCTTATCCTTCCGACAGGGCAATAACACTGAAGCTTTCTTT.